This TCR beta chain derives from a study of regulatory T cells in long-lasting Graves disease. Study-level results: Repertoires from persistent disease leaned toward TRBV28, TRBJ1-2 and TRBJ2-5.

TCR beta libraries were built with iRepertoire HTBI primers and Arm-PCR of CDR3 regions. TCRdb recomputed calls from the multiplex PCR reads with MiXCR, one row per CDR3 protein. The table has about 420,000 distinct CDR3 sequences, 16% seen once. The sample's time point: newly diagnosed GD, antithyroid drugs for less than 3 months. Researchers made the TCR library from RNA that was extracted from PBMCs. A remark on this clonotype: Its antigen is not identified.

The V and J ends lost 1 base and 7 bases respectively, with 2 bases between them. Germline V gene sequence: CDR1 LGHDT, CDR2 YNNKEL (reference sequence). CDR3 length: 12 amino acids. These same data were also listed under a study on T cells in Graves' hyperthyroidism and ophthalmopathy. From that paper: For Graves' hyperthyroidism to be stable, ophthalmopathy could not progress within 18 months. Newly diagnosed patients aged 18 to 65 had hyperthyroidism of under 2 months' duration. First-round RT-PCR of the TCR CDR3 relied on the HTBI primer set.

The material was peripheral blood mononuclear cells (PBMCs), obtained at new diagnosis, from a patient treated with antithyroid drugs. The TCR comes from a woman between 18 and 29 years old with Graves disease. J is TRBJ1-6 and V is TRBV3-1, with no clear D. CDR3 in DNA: TGTGCCAGCAGCCAAGTGAATTCACCCCTCCACTTT. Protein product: CASSQVNSPLHF. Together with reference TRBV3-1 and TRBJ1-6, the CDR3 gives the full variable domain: DTAVSQTPKYLVTQMGNDKSIKCEQNLGHDTMYWYKQDSKKFLKIMFSYNNKELIINETVPNRFSPKSPDKAHLNLHINSLELGDSAVYFCASSQVNSPLHFGNGTRLTVT.